The 25 T cell receptor beta chains below come from one sample, sequenced in a study of shared clonotypes between healthy human individuals. Sequencing used immunoSEQ multiplex PCR; TCRdb keeps in-frame clones, though not all of them. The sample lists 850,000 to 1,200,000 clones; 75% were seen once. Specimen: memory CD4+ T cells sorted from blood. Subset noted: CD45RA-negative fraction. The receptors derive from a man aged 18 to 30 in good health.

The chain couples TRBV29-1 to TRBJ1-4; a weak D match, TRBD1 (5 bases). The CDR3 is made up of 14 amino acids. CDR1 SQVTM and CDR2 ANQGSEA come from the germline V gene. The V end lost 4 bases, the J end lost 5 bases, and 14 bases lay between the germline ends. DNA for the CDR3: TGCAGCGTTGCCGGTTTGGGGACGAATGAAAAACTGTTTTTT. Its translation: CSVAGLGTNEKLFF.

J is TRBJ2-7 and V is TRBV5-6; D not resolved. CDR3 size: 13 residues. V lost 3 bases and J lost 3, with 10 bases in between. The germline V gene encodes CDR1 SGHDT and CDR2 YYEEEE. The CDR3 DNA reads TGTGCCAGCAGCTCCGGACCTCTCTACGAGCAGTACTTC. Translating gives CASSSGPLYEQYF.

The V gene is TRBV7-2, the J gene TRBJ1-3, with D possibly being TRBD1 (5 bases). Trimming removed 0 bases at V and 2 bases at J, with 5 bases between. This CDR3 spans 14 amino acids. Looked up from germline, CDR1 is SGHTA and CDR2 is FQGNSA. CDR3 region: CASSLARAGNTIYF. DNA for the CDR3: TGTGCCAGCAGCTTAGCCAGGGCTGGAAACACCATATATTTT.

V gene TRBV27 combines with J gene TRBJ2-1; TRBD2 aligns across 12 bases. With V trimmed by 8 bases and J by 2 bases, 4 bases remained unmatched. CDR3 length: 15 residues. CDR1 is MNHEY, CDR2 SMNVEV, per germline (reference sequence). DNA of the CDR3: TGTGCCAGCTGCCGGACTAGCGGGGCCTACAATGAGCAGTTCTTC. Translated, it gives CASCRTSGAYNEQFF.

The chain combines TRBV30 with TRBJ1-6; D not certain. Per the germline V gene, CDR1 is GTSNPN and CDR2 is SVGIG (reference sequence). Trimming shortened V by 5 bases and J by 1 base, and 12 bases separated the two germline ends. This CDR3 is 15 amino acids long. CDR3 in DNA: TGTGCCTGGGGAGATAGGAGGTCCTATAATTCACCCCTCCACTTT. Encoded protein: CAWGDRRSYNSPLHF. The full variable domain, its missing parts supplied by reference TRBV30 and TRBJ1-6, is SQTIHQWPATLVQPVGSPLSLECTVEGTSNPNLYWYRQAAGRGLQLLFYSVGIGQISSEVPQNLSASRPQDRQFILSSKKLLLSDSGFYLCAWGDRRSYNSPLHFGNGTRLTVT.

The chain is built from TRBV6-4 and TRBJ2-3; 7 nucleotides align to TRBD2. This CDR3 spans 14 amino acids. The germline CDR1 and CDR2 sequences are MRHNA and SNTAGT. With 3 bases clipped from V and 9 bases from J, the junction kept 9 bases outside the gene matches. CDR3 sequence (DNA): TGTGCCAGCAGTGAAGACCTAGCGGCGCGGACGCAGTATTTT. This codes for CASSEDLAARTQYF.

The chain employs TRBV30 and TRBJ2-5; perhaps TRBD1 as D (5 bases). V shed 3 bases and J shed 5 bases, with 13 bases lying between them. This CDR3 region has 13 residues. Germline V gene sequence: CDR1 GTSNPN, CDR2 SVGIG (reference sequence). The CDR3 region has the DNA TGTGCCTGGAGGGACAAGAATTGGGAGACCCAGTACTTC. Translating gives CAWRDKNWETQYF.

The chain carries TRBV10-3 and TRBJ1-2, with TRBD1 matching 7 bases. Germline V gene sequence: CDR1 ENHRY, CDR2 SYGVKD. The CDR3 extends over 15 amino acids. Trimming at V came to 5 bases and at J to 4 bases, leaving 10 bases not matched to a gene. The CDR3: CAISLQGYGPYGYTF. In DNA form, the CDR3 reads TGTGCCATCAGTCTACAGGGGTATGGCCCCTATGGCTACACCTTC.

V usage is TRBV9 and J usage is TRBJ2-3; 8 bases align to TRBD2. Trimming removed 0 bases from V and 2 bases from J; junction bases left unmatched: 5. This CDR3 has 16 residues. Germline values: CDR1 SGDLS, CDR2 YYNGEE. The CDR3 loop reads CASSVDGAGVTDTQYF. DNA of the CDR3: TGTGCCAGCAGCGTAGATGGAGCGGGAGTCACAGATACGCAGTATTTT.

The chain carries TRBV6-5 and TRBJ2-7, with D perhaps matching TRBD1 or TRBD2 (5 bases each). This CDR3 has 14 residues. Germline assignment: CDR1 MNHEY and CDR2 SVGAGI. V lost 7 bases and J 2 bases, leaving 15 bases between the germline ends. This CDR3 reads CASTGGRDPYEQYF. The CDR3 DNA follows: TGTGCCAGCACGGGTGGCAGGGACCCCTACGAGCAGTACTTC.

This chain connects TRBV9 to TRBJ1-3; D is undetermined. V lost 4 bases to trimming and J lost 0 bases, with 11 bases between them. The CDR3 consists of 15 residues. Germline assignment: CDR1 SGDLS and CDR2 YYNGEE. Here the CDR3 DNA reads TGTGCCAGCAGCCCCAGACAAGACTCTGGAAACACCATATATTTT. Translating gives CASSPRQDSGNTIYF.

In its sample, this clone was seen once. CDR3 sequence (DNA): TGCAGCCCCACAGGGCCCACCACAGATACGCAGTATTTT. As protein: CSPTGPTTDTQYF. V usage is TRBV29-1 and J usage is TRBJ2-3; D might be TRBD1 (6 bases). The length of the CDR3 is 13 residues. V lost 8 bases, J lost 2 bases, and 14 bases lay in between. Germline values: CDR1 SQVTM, CDR2 ANQGSEA.

Details on this clone: Within the sample, other DNA sequences also encode this same CDR3. The rearrangement joins TRBV9 to TRBJ1-4, with D tentatively TRBD1 (6 bases). Germline V gene data show CDR1 as SGDLS and CDR2 as YYNGEE. The ends were cut back, 0 bases at V and 5 bases at J, with 11 bases in the middle. The CDR3 is 15 amino acids. Here the CDR3 DNA reads TGTGCCAGCAGCGTAGGCGCAGGGGAAAATGAAAAACTGTTTTTT. Translated: CASSVGAGENEKLFF.

On this clone: A much larger clone differs by one base, so this may be a read error. Other DNA variants within this sample encode the same CDR3. J is TRBJ2-2 and V is TRBV5-1, with D possibly called TRBD1 or TRBD2 (5 bases each). The CDR3 runs to 15 residues. Germline V gene data show CDR1 as SGHRS and CDR2 as YFSETQ. V shed 5 bases and J shed 1 base, with 12 bases lying between them. CDR3 region: CASRTGTGNTGELFF. The DNA of the CDR3 is TGCGCCAGCAGAACCGGGACGGGGAACACCGGGGAGCTGTTTTTT.

V gene TRBV30 combines with J gene TRBJ1-6; TRBD1 is a possible D gene (5 bases). This CDR3 contains 14 residues. Germline loops: CDR1 GTSNPN, CDR2 SVGIG (reference sequence). V was trimmed by 0 bases and J by 8 bases, leaving 11 bases between them. The CDR3 sequence: CAWSVKGVYSPLHF. DNA of the CDR3: TGTGCCTGGAGTGTAAAAGGGGTGTATTCACCCCTCCACTTT.

Concerning this clone: The same CDR3 can be traced to other DNA sequences in this sample. The chain couples TRBV6-5 to TRBJ2-7; TRBD2 matches 8 bases. Germline CDR1 is MNHEY and CDR2 is SVGAGI. V lost 0 bases and J lost 1; bases outside the gene matches: 2. This CDR3 spans 15 amino acids. The CDR3 loop is CASSYSTSGSYEQYF. The CDR3 bases are TGTGCCAGCAGTTACTCAACTAGCGGTTCCTACGAGCAGTACTTC.

The V gene is TRBV6-1, the J gene TRBJ2-7, with D possibly being TRBD1 (6 bases). Trimming cost V 1 base and J 3 bases, with 13 bases left between them. The CDR3 covers 15 residues. Germline CDR1 reads MNHNS; CDR2 reads SASEGT. This CDR3 is CASSEGGTFIYEQYF. CDR3 nucleotides: TGTGCCAGCAGTGAAGGGGGGACATTCATCTACGAGCAGTACTTC.

The genes are TRBV10-3 and TRBJ2-5; 10 bases are shared with TRBD2. After removal of 10 bases from V and 4 bases from J, the junction contained 12 bases not matched to a gene. Germline CDR1 ENHRY, CDR2 SYGVKD. The CDR3 sequence is 15 residues long. CDR3 bases: TGTGCCACTCGGGACCCGAGCGGGAGGGGAGAGACCCAGTACTTC. This sequence encodes CATRDPSGRGETQYF.

The CDR3 is CASSILAGEKETQYF. The CDR3 nucleotides read TGTGCCAGCAGCATACTAGCGGGGGAGAAAGAGACCCAGTACTTC. The J gene is TRBJ2-5, the V gene TRBV7-8; 11 bases are a match to TRBD2. CDR1 and CDR2 from the germline V gene are SGHVS and FQNEAQ. There are 15 residues in the CDR3. Trimming cost V 5 bases and J 3 bases; bases outside gene matches: 5.

The rearrangement links TRBV6-6 to TRBJ2-7; the D gene is possibly TRBD1 (5 bases). Germline V gene data show CDR1 as MNHNY and CDR2 as SVGAGI (reference sequence). V lost 8 bases and J 2 bases, leaving 10 bases between the germline ends. This CDR3 is 12 amino acids long. CDR3 bases: TGTGCCAGCCAGGGTGCGGCCTACGAGCAGTACTTC. Protein: CASQGAAYEQYF.

This chain links TRBV7-9 with TRBJ2-5, with no clear D. Per the germline V gene, CDR1 is SEHNR and CDR2 is FQNEAQ (reference sequence). The V end was cut by 5 bases, the J end by 1 base, with 17 bases between. The CDR3 covers 16 residues. CDR3 DNA sequence: TGTGCCAGCAGCCAGGCGCGTGCGGCAGCCCAAGAGACCCAGTACTTC. Its protein is CASSQARAAAQETQYF. The full variable domain, its missing parts supplied by reference TRBV7-9 and TRBJ2-5, is DTGVSQNPRHKITKRGQNVTFRCDPISEHNRLYWYRQTLGQGPEFLTYFQNEAQLEKSRLLSDRFSAERPKGSFSTLEIQRTEQGDSAMYLCASSQARAAAQETQYFGPGTRLLVL.

This sequence joins TRBV5-1 and TRBJ1-2, with TRBD1 identical over 10 bases. The CDR3 covers 15 residues. The trim removed 0 bases at V and 6 bases at J, leaving 5 bases unmatched. Germline CDR1 and CDR2: SGHRS and YFSETQ. CDR3 nucleotide sequence: TGCGCCAGCAGCTTGGCCCCGACAGGGGGCAATGGCTACACCTTC. This sequence encodes CASSLAPTGGNGYTF. Filled out from reference TRBV5-1 and TRBJ1-2, the complete variable domain reads KAGVTQTPRYLIKTRGQQVTLSCSPISGHRSVSWYQQTPGQGLQFLFEYFSETQRNKGNFPGRFSGRQFSNSRSEMNVSTLELGDSALYLCASSLAPTGGNGYTFGSGTRLTVV.

This clone was observed a few times. V gene TRBV9 combines with J gene TRBJ2-2; D unclear. V lost 4 bases to trimming and J lost 2 bases, with 9 bases between them. The V gene's germline CDR1 is SGDLS and CDR2 YYNGEE. The CDR3 has 14 residues. CDR3 loop: CASSSRANTGELFF. The CDR3, as DNA: TGTGCCAGCAGCTCCCGGGCAAACACCGGGGAGCTGTTTTTT.

The chain is built from TRBV5-5 and TRBJ2-5; TRBD2 agrees at 11 bases. With V trimmed by 1 base and J by 4 bases, 6 bases remained unmatched. Germline CDR1 reads SGHKS; CDR2 reads YYEKEE (reference sequence). This CDR3 has 16 amino acids. CDR3 DNA sequence: TGTGCCAGCAGCTTGAGTACTAGCGGGAGTAGAGAGACCCAGTACTTC. Encoded protein: CASSLSTSGSRETQYF.

This clone appeared a few times. V and J are TRBV25-1 and TRBJ1-2, with no clear D. V shed 3 bases and J shed 8 bases, with 13 bases lying between them. Looked up from germline, CDR1 is MGHDK and CDR2 is SYGVNS. The length of the CDR3 is 13 residues. The CDR3 is CASSDWAGMGYTF. CDR3 sequence (DNA): TGTGCCAGCAGTGATTGGGCCGGGATGGGCTACACCTTC.